The 21 T cell receptor beta chains below were found in one sample sequenced in a study of regulatory T cells in long-lasting Graves disease. Relying on iRepertoire HTBI primers and Arm-PCR of CDR3 regions, the team built TCR beta libraries. TCRdb re-called the multiplex PCR reads with MiXCR, one entry per CDR3 protein. The sample consists of about 290,000 distinct CDR3 sequences, under 25% of them appearing once. The time point is: persistent/refractory GD, antithyroid drugs over 5 years with positive TRAb. From RNA extracted from PBMCs, the TCR library was made. This specimen was peripheral blood mononuclear cells (PBMCs), taken when the disease was refractory, from a patient treated with antithyroid drugs. The receptor source for this set is a female donor with Graves disease.

This clonotype showed up just a few times. This rearrangement joins TRBV20-1 to TRBJ2-7, with 8 bases identical to TRBD2. Germline V CDR1 and CDR2: DFQATT, SNEGSKA (reference sequence). CDR3 length equals 11 residues. CDR3 nucleotide sequence: TGCATTAGAGCGGGAGCAGACGAGCAGTACTTC. As protein: CIRAGADEQYF.

This clonotype was seen only a few times. The chain uses TRBV5-1 and TRBJ2-7, with 7 bases matching TRBD2. Trimming removed 0 bases from V and 7 bases from J; junction bases left unmatched: 22. Germline V gene sequence: CDR1 SGHRS, CDR2 YFSETQ. The CDR3 covers 19 residues. In DNA, the CDR3 is TGCGCCAGCAGCTTGGAAGGGCCGAGGGGCGGGAGTGTCCTGGGGGAGCAGTACTTC. This encodes CASSLEGPRGGSVLGEQYF.

This clonotype was seen a handful of times. The chain links TRBV3-1 to TRBJ2-2, with 8 bases fitting TRBD2. Germline loops: CDR1 LGHDT, CDR2 YNNKEL (reference sequence). The ends lost 3 bases at V and 5 bases at J; junction bases unmatched: 8. This CDR3 region has 16 residues. The CDR3 reads CASSHSGTRLTGELFF. The DNA for the CDR3 is TGTGCCAGCAGCCATTCCGGGACTAGGCTGACCGGGGAGCTGTTTTTT.

The rearrangement links TRBV29-1 to TRBJ1-1, with a weak D call TRBD1 (5 bases). Germline V lookup: CDR1 SQVTM, CDR2 ANQGSEA. Trimming removed 6 bases at V and 1 base at J, with 12 bases between. The length of the CDR3 is 13 residues. The CDR3 is CSVAGGKNTEAFF. CDR3 sequence (DNA): TGCAGCGTAGCTGGGGGAAAGAACACTGAAGCTTTCTTT.

This clonotype was seen ten or more times. The CDR3 DNA reads TGTGCCAGCATCGCCCAGGGGGGGATCGGGGGCAATCAGCCCCAGCATTTT. Protein: CASIAQGGIGGNQPQHF. J is TRBJ1-5 and V is TRBV28; the match to TRBD1 covers 7 bases. The V gene's germline CDR1 is MDHEN and CDR2 SYDVKM. V gave up 7 bases and J gave up 2 bases; unmatched junction bases: 14. The CDR3 totals 17 residues. Together with reference TRBV28 and TRBJ1-5, the CDR3 gives the full variable domain: DVKVTQSSRYLVKRTGEKVFLECVQDMDHENMFWYRQDPGLGLRLIYFSYDVKMKEKGDIPEGYSVSREKKERFSLILESASTNQTSMYLCASIAQGGIGGNQPQHFGDGTRLSIL.

The chain combines TRBV14 with TRBJ1-1; possibly TRBD1 for D (6 bases). Germline CDR1 SGHDN, CDR2 FVKESK. The CDR3 has 14 amino acids. V was clipped by 4 bases and J by 5 bases, with 14 bases between them. CDR3 amino acids: CASSPRGRRTEAFF. As DNA, the CDR3 is TGTGCCAGCAGCCCGAGGGGGAGAAGAACTGAAGCTTTCTTT.

The rearrangement uses TRBV14 and TRBJ1-6, with D perhaps TRBD1 (5 bases). Germline values: CDR1 SGHDN, CDR2 FVKESK. The V end lost 1 base, the J end lost 9 bases, and 10 bases lay between the germline ends. The CDR3 totals 14 residues. The CDR3 region has the DNA TGTGCCAGCAGCCAAGGGGACCTGGGTTCACCCCTCCACTTT. Protein: CASSQGDLGSPLHF.

In its sample, this clonotype was seen many times. This chain uses TRBV30 with TRBJ1-1; D is ambiguous. The CDR3 length is 13 residues. The ends were cut back, 5 bases at V and 1 base at J, with 11 bases in the middle. From germline, CDR1 is GTSNPN and CDR2 SVGIG (reference sequence). The CDR3 loop reads CAWGEGENTEAFF. In DNA form, the CDR3 reads TGTGCCTGGGGAGAGGGAGAGAACACTGAAGCTTTCTTT.

The chain has TRBV20-1 and TRBJ2-7; 8 nucleotides align to TRBD2. CDR3 length equals 12 residues. Germline V gene lookup returns CDR1 DFQATT and CDR2 SNEGSKA (reference sequence). V lost 8 bases, J lost 5 bases, and 8 bases stayed unmatched. The CDR3 bases are TGCAGTCCCCGGGGGGGGCTCCACGAGCAGTACTTC. Protein product: CSPRGGLHEQYF.

This clonotype was seen only a few times. The gene calls are TRBV6-4 and TRBJ2-3; possible D gene TRBD2, 5 bases. The germline V and J ends were trimmed by 4 bases and 1 base, with 9 bases remaining between them. In germline, CDR1 is MRHNA, CDR2 SNTAGT. CDR3 length: 14 residues. DNA of the CDR3: TGTGCCAGCAGTGTCCTCGGGGGCACAGATACGCAGTATTTT. It is translated as CASSVLGGTDTQYF.

This clonotype was counted ten times or more. V usage is TRBV7-2 and J usage is TRBJ1-2; tentative D call: TRBD1 (5 bases). The germline gives CDR1 SGHTA, CDR2 FQGNSA. The CDR3 has 15 residues. Trimming took off 3 bases at V and 7 bases at J, with 18 bases between the two ends. The CDR3 DNA reads as TGTGCCAGCAGCTTGGACACTACCCCCTGGGGTGGCTACACCTTC. Residues: CASSLDTTPWGGYTF.

This clonotype turned up a few times. The rearrangement links TRBV30 to TRBJ1-1; D ambiguous. Trimming took 2 bases from V and 6 from J, leaving 13 bases between them. CDR3 size: 13 residues. The germline gives CDR1 GTSNPN, CDR2 SVGIG (reference sequence). This CDR3 is CAWSSLGRSEAFF. The CDR3 DNA reads TGTGCCTGGAGTTCTCTCGGACGTTCTGAAGCTTTCTTT.

This clonotype showed up just a few times. CDR3 sequence reads: CASSPTSGRSNEQFF. CDR3 bases: TGTGCCAGCAGCCCTACTAGCGGGAGATCCAATGAGCAGTTCTTC. The chain has TRBV12-3 or TRBV12-4 and TRBJ2-1; 11 nucleotides line up with TRBD2. This CDR3 contains 15 residues. Trimming at V came to 6 bases and at J to 6 bases, leaving 7 bases not matched to a gene.

CDR3 DNA: TGTGCCAGCAGTTCCGCGGGTGGGCTATATGGCTACACCTTC. Its translation: CASSSAGGLYGYTF. This rearrangement joins TRBV27 to TRBJ1-2, with D uncertain. The CDR3 has 14 residues. Trimming removed 4 bases at V and 5 bases at J, with 14 bases between. The germline CDR1 and CDR2 sequences are MNHEY and SMNVEV (reference sequence).

The chain joins TRBV30 to TRBJ2-2; D unresolved. Germline V gene data show CDR1 as GTSNPN and CDR2 as SVGIG (reference sequence). This CDR3 contains 13 residues. Deletions cut 1 base from V and 6 bases from J, with 9 bases between. CDR3 sequence: CAWSEVGSGELFF. DNA for the CDR3: TGTGCCTGGAGTGAGGTGGGGTCCGGGGAGCTGTTTTTT.

The chain has TRBV5-1 and TRBJ1-1, with a possible D match to TRBD1 (5 bases). The CDR3 extends over 12 amino acids. Germline V gene data show CDR1 as SGHRS and CDR2 as YFSETQ. Between the trimmed V and J ends, which lost 5 bases and 8 bases, there was a span of 13 bases. In nucleotides, the CDR3 is TGCGCCAGCAGAGGGGAGGGAGGGGAAGCTTTCTTT. Residues: CASRGEGGEAFF.

This chain links TRBV5-6 with TRBJ1-1, with D unclear. This CDR3 has 14 amino acids. Germline V gene data show CDR1 as SGHDT and CDR2 as YYEEEE. Trimming pared 6 bases from V and 0 bases from J, leaving 12 bases between. The CDR3 here is CASKVVNMNTEAFF. CDR3 sequence (DNA): TGTGCCAGCAAGGTCGTGAACATGAACACTGAAGCTTTCTTT.

This clonotype showed up many times. In nucleotides, the CDR3 is TGTGCCAGCAGTGGGTACCAAGAGACCCAGTACTTC. Translated: CASSGYQETQYF. V and J are TRBV28 and TRBJ2-5; D gene unclear. The germline V gene has CDR1 MDHEN and CDR2 SYDVKM. Trimming pared 5 bases from V and 0 bases from J, leaving 4 bases between. The length of the CDR3 is 12 residues.

Notes on this clonotype: The conserved phenylalanine or tryptophan normally closing the CDR3 is absent here, so this likely arose from a read error. As DNA, the CDR3 is TGCAGCGTTACCCTAGCGGGAGGGTCCGGGGAGCTGTTTCTT. Protein product: CSVTLAGGSGELFL. This chain uses TRBV29-1 with TRBJ2-2, with 12 bases lining up with TRBD2. The CDR3 spans 14 residues. V trimming: 5 bases; J trimming: 6 bases; junction bases outside the gene matches: 4. Germline V gene sequence: CDR1 SQVTM, CDR2 ANQGSEA.

As for this clonotype: This clone may be a read error of a much larger clone one base away. The gene calls are TRBV6-2 or TRBV6-3 and TRBJ1-1; D may be TRBD1 (5 bases). Germline CDR1 is MNHEY and CDR2 is SVGEGT. CDR3 length: 15 amino acids. The CDR3 sequence is CASSDWGSLNTEASF. The CDR3 DNA sequence: TGTGCCAGCAGCGATTGGGGGAGTCTGAACACTGAAGCTTCCTTT.

The sample holds one count of this clonotype. Possible read error: a much larger clone is one base away. Given the absence of the conserved phenylalanine or tryptophan at the CDR3 end, a read error is likely. The chain couples TRBV12-3 or TRBV12-4 to TRBJ2-2; tentative D call: TRBD1 (5 bases). The CDR3 has 14 residues. V lost 7 bases and J 3 bases, leaving 12 bases between the germline ends. In DNA, the CDR3 is TGTGCCAGCACCTTACAGGTCGACACCGGGGAGCTGTTTCTT. Residues: CASTLQVDTGELFL.